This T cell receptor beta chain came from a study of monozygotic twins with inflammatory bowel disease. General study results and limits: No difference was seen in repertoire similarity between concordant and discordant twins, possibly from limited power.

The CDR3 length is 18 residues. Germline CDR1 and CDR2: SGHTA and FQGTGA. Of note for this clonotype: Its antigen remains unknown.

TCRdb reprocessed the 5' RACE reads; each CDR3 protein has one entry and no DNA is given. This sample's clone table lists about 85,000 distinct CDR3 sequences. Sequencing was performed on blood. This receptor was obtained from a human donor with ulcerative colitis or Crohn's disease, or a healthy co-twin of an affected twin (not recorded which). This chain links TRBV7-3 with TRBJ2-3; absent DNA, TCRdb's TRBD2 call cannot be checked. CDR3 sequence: CASSQDPPRGTNTDTQYF.